The entry that follows covers one T cell receptor beta chain sequence. The data stem from a study of glioma-infiltrating T cells after dendritic cell vaccination. As for the study in general: Samples are from glioblastoma patients in Phase I and II dendritic cell vaccine trials. At biweekly intervals, patients got three intradermal dendritic cell vaccine injections.

Profiled with immunoSEQ multiplex PCR; TCRdb holds only in-frame clones, not every one. The data show around 73,000 clones, with about 80% seen just once and approximately 2.3% held by the top ten. Only patients with spare fresh-frozen tumor and over two years of follow-up were included. Before vaccination, two weeks after the third vaccination, and at progression, PBMC were collected. Deletions cut 3 bases from V and 5 bases from J, with 8 bases between. The CDR3 contains 12 residues. In germline, CDR1 is SGHRS, CDR2 YFSETQ. This chain links TRBV5-1 with TRBJ1-1, with a possible D match to TRBD1 (5 bases). This clonotype was sampled from a human donor with glioblastoma. Sample: blood, taken before dendritic cell vaccination. The CDR3 reads CASSSPGTEAFF. Written as DNA, the CDR3 is TGCGCCAGCAGCTCCCCAGGGACTGAAGCTTTCTTT.